The next 12 T cell receptor beta chains were all read from a single sample in a study of T cells after yellow fever vaccination. TCRdb reprocessed the 5' RACE reads via MiXCR and lists one record per CDR3 protein. The table records roughly 100,000 distinct CDR3 sequences, 7.5% to 10% of them present only once. The sample consisted of CD8+ T cells not binding an NS4B(214-222) dextramer, sorted from PBMCs, taken roughly 14 days after the first yellow fever vaccination. These receptors originate from a man in his late teens or twenties who received the YFV17D yellow fever vaccine.

V usage is TRBV28 and J usage is TRBJ2-7, with D perhaps matching TRBD1 (5 bases). The germline V gene encodes CDR1 MDHEN and CDR2 SYDVKM. The CDR3 extends over 15 amino acids. Trimming removed 3 bases at V and 0 bases at J, with 12 bases between. CDR3: CASSFDSLSSYEQYV. Written as DNA, the CDR3 is TGTGCCAGCAGTTTCGACAGTTTGAGCTCCTACGAGCAGTACGTC.

The V gene is TRBV15, the J gene TRBJ2-1, with D possibly called TRBD1 or TRBD2 (7 bases each). There are 16 residues in the CDR3. Trimming cost V 5 bases and J 3 bases, with 17 bases left between them. CDR1 is LNHNV and CDR2 is YYDKDF in the germline V gene (reference sequence). The CDR3 region has the DNA TGTGCCACCAGCGCCCCCGGGGGGACAGTCTACAATGAGCAGTTCTTC. Translating gives CATSAPGGTVYNEQFF. Complete variable domain (other parts from reference TRBV15 and TRBJ2-1): DAMVIQNPRYQVTQFGKPVTLSCSQTLNHNVMYWYQQKSSQAPKLLFHYYDKDFNNEADTPDNFQSRRPNTSFCFLDIRSPGLGDTAMYLCATSAPGGTVYNEQFFGPGTRLTVL.

This clonotype was seen more than once but under ten times. The chain is built from TRBV4-3 and TRBJ2-3; D is unclear. V lost 1 base and J lost 2, with 10 bases in between. The CDR3 sequence is 15 residues long. Germline V gene data show CDR1 as LGHNA and CDR2 as YSLEER. The CDR3 coding sequence is TGCGCCAGCAGCCAAGGCAGAGTTTCCACAGATACGCAGTATTTT. The encoded protein is CASSQGRVSTDTQYF.

The CDR3 region is CATSREWGASGDEQFF. Written as DNA, the CDR3 is TGTGCCACCAGCAGAGAGTGGGGGGCTTCTGGGGATGAGCAGTTCTTC. This chain connects TRBV15 to TRBJ2-1, with D perhaps being TRBD1 or TRBD2 (6 bases each). Trimming stripped 0 bases from V and 8 bases from J, with 17 bases between. Germline V gene lookup returns CDR1 LNHNV and CDR2 YYDKDF (reference sequence). CDR3 length: 16 amino acids.

This clonotype showed up just a few times. The rearrangement uses TRBV11-2 and TRBJ2-5; 8 nucleotides match TRBD2. The CDR3 covers 15 residues. The germline V gene has CDR1 SGHAT and CDR2 FQNNGV. The trim removed 2 bases at V and 2 bases at J, leaving 4 bases unmatched. The CDR3 sequence: CASSLSPGGQETQYF. The CDR3 nucleotides read TGTGCCAGCAGCTTAAGCCCGGGGGGGCAAGAGACCCAGTACTTC.

The chain carries TRBV4-3 and TRBJ2-7; no clear D gene. Germline values: CDR1 LGHNA, CDR2 YSLEER. V was shortened by 4 bases and J by 3 bases, with 10 bases between the two germline ends. CDR3 length equals 13 residues. The CDR3 DNA follows: TGCGCCAGCAGCCCCACAGACGGCTACGAGCAGTACTTC. Its translation: CASSPTDGYEQYF.

This clonotype has only a few counts. The chain recombines TRBV5-6 with TRBJ1-1, with unresolved D. Trimming removed 0 bases at V and 4 bases at J, with 10 bases between. This CDR3 region has 14 residues. From germline, CDR1 is SGHDT and CDR2 YYEEEE. In nucleotides, the CDR3 is TGTGCCAGCAGCTTGGGTGTAGGGTCCACTGAAGCTTTCTTT. Residues: CASSLGVGSTEAFF.

V gene TRBV29-1 combines with J gene TRBJ2-2; 12 bases are a match to TRBD2. V was pared by 7 bases and J by 7 bases, with 10 bases of the junction left unmatched. Looked up from germline, CDR1 is SQVTM and CDR2 is ANQGSEA. The CDR3 extends over 15 amino acids. CDR3 protein: CSAVPSGGDVGELFF. CDR3 nucleotide sequence: TGCAGCGCCGTGCCTAGCGGGGGGGATGTCGGGGAGCTGTTTTTT.

This clonotype was detected only a few times. V is TRBV24-1 and J is TRBJ1-2, with D maybe TRBD1 (6 bases). V lost 5 bases to trimming and J lost 4 bases, with 10 bases between them. The length of the CDR3 is 13 residues. Germline-derived CDR1 and CDR2 are KGHDR and SFDVKD. This chain's CDR3 is CATSGTGSYGYTF. DNA for the CDR3: TGTGCCACCAGTGGAACAGGGTCCTATGGCTACACCTTC.

The chain combines TRBV6-2 or TRBV6-3 with TRBJ1-5; 8 bases are a match to TRBD1. The germline CDR1 and CDR2 sequences are MNHEY and SVGEGT. V gave up 2 bases and J gave up 0 bases; unmatched junction bases: 3. The CDR3 extends over 16 amino acids. This CDR3 reads CASSYADRDSNQPQHF. The CDR3 DNA reads TGTGCCAGCAGTTACGCGGACAGGGATAGCAATCAGCCCCAGCATTTT.

This clonotype showed up just a few times. V and J are TRBV7-2 and TRBJ2-3; no reliable D call. V was clipped by 1 base and J by 4 bases, with 6 bases between them. The germline V gene has CDR1 SGHTA and CDR2 FQGNSA. The length of the CDR3 is 13 residues. CDR3 sequence: CASSLVVADTQYF. Written as DNA, the CDR3 is TGTGCCAGCAGCTTAGTCGTGGCAGATACGCAGTATTTT.

Ten or more counts support this clonotype. V is TRBV10-2 and J is TRBJ2-4; the match to TRBD1 covers 10 bases. CDR3 size: 13 residues. CDR1 is WSHSY, CDR2 SAAADI, per germline. V lost 6 bases to trimming and J lost 8 bases; unmatched junction nucleotides: 4. The CDR3 DNA reads TGCGCCAGCAGCGGGACAGGGGAGGACATTCAGTACTTC. Translation: CASSGTGEDIQYF.